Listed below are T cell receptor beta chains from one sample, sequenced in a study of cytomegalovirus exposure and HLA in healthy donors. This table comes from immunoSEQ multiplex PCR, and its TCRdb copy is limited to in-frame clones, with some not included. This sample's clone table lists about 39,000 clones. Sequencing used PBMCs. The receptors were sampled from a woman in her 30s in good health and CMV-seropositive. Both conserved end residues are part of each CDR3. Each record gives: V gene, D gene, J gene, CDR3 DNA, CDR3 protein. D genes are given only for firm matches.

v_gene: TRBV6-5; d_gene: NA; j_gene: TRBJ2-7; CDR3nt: TGTGCCAGCAGCCGCACACAGGGTATCTACGAGCAGTACTTC; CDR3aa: CASSRTQGIYEQYF
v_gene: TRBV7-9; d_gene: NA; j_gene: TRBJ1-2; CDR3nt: TGTGCCAGCAGCTCCTTTGGATTAGGCGGTGGCTACACCTTC; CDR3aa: CASSSFGLGGGYTF
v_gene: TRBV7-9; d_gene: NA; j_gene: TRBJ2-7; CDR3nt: TGTGCCAGCAGCTTAGCGGAGGAGAACTACGAGCAGTACTTC; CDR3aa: CASSLAEENYEQYF
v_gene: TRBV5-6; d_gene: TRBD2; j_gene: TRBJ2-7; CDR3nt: TGTGCCAGCAGCTTGGACCGGGGGGCCTACGAGCAGTACTTC; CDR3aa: CASSLDRGAYEQYF
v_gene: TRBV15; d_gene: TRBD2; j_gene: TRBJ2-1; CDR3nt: TGTGCCACCAGCAGAGAGCTAGCGGGGGGGCCAGGGTTATATGAGCAGTTCTTC; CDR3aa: CATSRELAGGPGLYEQFF
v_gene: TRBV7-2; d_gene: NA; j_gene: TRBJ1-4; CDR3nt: TGTGCCAGCAGCTTACTAGGAATCCGGAATGAAAAACTGTTTTTT; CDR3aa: CASSLLGIRNEKLFF
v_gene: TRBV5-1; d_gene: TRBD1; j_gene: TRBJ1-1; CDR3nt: TGCGCCAGCAGCCTGGACAGGGGGCTACGGAACACTGAAGCTTTCTTT; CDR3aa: CASSLDRGLRNTEAFF
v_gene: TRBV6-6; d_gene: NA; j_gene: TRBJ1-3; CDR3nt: TGTGCCAGCACCAGCAGGGTCTCTGGAAACACCATATATTTT; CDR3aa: CASTSRVSGNTIYF
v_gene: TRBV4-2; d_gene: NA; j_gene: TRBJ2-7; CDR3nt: TGTGCCAGCAGCCAAGACTTTGGTGGTGACAGAGTCTACGAGCAGTACTTC; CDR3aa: CASSQDFGGDRVYEQYF
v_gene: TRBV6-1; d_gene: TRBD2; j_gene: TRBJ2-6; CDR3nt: TGTGCCAGCAGTGGCGGGGGGCGGGGCGCTGGGGCCAACGTCCTGACTTTC; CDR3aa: CASSGGGRGAGANVLTF
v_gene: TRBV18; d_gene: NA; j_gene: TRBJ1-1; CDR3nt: TGTGCCAGCTCACCTTCGACTGGGAACACTGAAGCTTTCTTT; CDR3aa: CASSPSTGNTEAFF
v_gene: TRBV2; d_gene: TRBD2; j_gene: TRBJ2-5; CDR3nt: TGTGCCAGCAGTGAAGGACTAGCGGGGAGGGAGACCCAGTACTTC; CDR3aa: CASSEGLAGRETQYF
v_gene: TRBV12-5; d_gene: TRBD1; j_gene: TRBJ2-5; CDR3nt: TGTGCTAGTGGTTTGCGAGGGGATAGGGCAGGGGGCCCGAAGAGTAATCAAGAGACCCAGTACTTC; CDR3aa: CASGLRGDRAGGPKSNQETQYF
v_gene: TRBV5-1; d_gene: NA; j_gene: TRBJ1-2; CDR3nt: TGCGCCAGCAGCTTAGACAGAACGCGCTACACCTTC; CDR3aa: CASSLDRTRYTF
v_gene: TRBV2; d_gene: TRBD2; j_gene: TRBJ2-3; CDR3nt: TGTGCCAGCTCGCGGGGGTACACAGATACGCAGTATTTT; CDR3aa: CASSRGYTDTQYF
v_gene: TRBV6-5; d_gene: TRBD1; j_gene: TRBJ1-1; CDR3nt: TGTGCCAGCAGTTACTTGACAGGGGGCACTGAAGCTTTCTTT; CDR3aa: CASSYLTGGTEAFF
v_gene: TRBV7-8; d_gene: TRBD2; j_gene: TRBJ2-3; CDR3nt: TGTGCCAGCAGCGGGGGACTAGCTTCAGATACGCAGTATTTT; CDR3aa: CASSGGLASDTQYF
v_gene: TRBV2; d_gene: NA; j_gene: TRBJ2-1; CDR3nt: TGTGCCAGCATTGCAAGAGGAACCTTCCATGAGCAGTTCTTC; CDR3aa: CASIARGTFHEQFF
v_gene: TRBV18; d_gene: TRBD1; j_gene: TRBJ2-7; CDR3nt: TGTGCCAGCTCTCCTCAGGGGGTGCACGAGCAGTACTTC; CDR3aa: CASSPQGVHEQYF
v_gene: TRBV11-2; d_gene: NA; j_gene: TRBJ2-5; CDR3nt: TGTGCCAGCAGCCCCGGGGTGGGCGGGCGAGAGACCCAGTACTTC; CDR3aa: CASSPGVGGRETQYF
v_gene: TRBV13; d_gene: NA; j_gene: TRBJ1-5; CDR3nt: TGTGCCAGCAGCTTAGTAAATCAGCCCCAGCATTTT; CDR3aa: CASSLVNQPQHF
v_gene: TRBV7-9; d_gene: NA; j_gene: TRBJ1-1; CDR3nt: TGTGCCAGCAGCTTTACAGGGCGCACTGAAGCTTTCTTT; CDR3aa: CASSFTGRTEAFF
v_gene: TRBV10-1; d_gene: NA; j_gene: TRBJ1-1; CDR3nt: TGCGCCAGCAGTGCGACAACAGATCTTGGAGCTTTCTTT; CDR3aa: CASSATTDLGAFF
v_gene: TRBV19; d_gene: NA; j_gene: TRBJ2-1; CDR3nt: TGTGCCAGTAGTATATCTGGCGAGGACAGCGGGATTGATGAGCAGTTCTTC; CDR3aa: CASSISGEDSGIDEQFF
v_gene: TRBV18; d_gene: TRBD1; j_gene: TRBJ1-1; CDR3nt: TGTGCCAGCTCACCAGATCCGGGACAGGGAATCAGTGAAGCTTTCTTT; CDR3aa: CASSPDPGQGISEAFF
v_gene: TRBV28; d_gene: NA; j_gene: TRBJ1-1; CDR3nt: TGTGCCAGCAGCCTCCCCAGGGATGGAACTGAAGCTTTCTTT; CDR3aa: CASSLPRDGTEAFF
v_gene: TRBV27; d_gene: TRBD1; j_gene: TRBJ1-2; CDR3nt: TGTGCCAGCAGTTTGGTGGGGGACAGCGGAGGTGGCTACACCTTC; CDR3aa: CASSLVGDSGGGYTF
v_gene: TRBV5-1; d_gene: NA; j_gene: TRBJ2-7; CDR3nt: TGCGCCAGCAGCTTGGGGGCCGGGGGAATGGGGGAGCAGTACTTC; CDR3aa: CASSLGAGGMGEQYF
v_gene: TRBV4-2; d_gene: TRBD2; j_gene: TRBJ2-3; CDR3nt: TGTGCCAGCAGCCAAGGGACTAGCGAGGCAGATACGCAGTATTTT; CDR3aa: CASSQGTSEADTQYF
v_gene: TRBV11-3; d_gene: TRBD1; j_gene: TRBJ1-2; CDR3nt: TGTGCCAGCAGCTTTCAGGGGGCGAATGGCTACACCTTC; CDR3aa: CASSFQGANGYTF
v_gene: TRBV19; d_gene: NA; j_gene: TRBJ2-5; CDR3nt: TGTGCCAGTAGTACCAGACAGGGACTCCAAGAGACCCAGTACTTC; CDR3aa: CASSTRQGLQETQYF
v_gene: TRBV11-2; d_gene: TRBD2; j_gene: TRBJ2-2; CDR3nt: TGTGCCAGCAGCTTAAGGAGCGGGGGTTTTCACACCGGGGAGCTGTTTTTT; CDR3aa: CASSLRSGGFHTGELFF
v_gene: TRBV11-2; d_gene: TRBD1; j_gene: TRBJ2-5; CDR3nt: TGTGCCAGCAGCTCCTCGAGGGACAGGGGTAAGAATACCCAGTACTTC; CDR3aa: CASSSSRDRGKNTQYF
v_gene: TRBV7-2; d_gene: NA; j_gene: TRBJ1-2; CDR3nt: TGTGCCAGCAGCTTAGTTCAGGGTGGCTATGGCTACACCTTC; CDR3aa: CASSLVQGGYGYTF
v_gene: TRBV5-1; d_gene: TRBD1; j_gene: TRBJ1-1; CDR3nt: TGCGCCAGCAGCTTGGTGGGGACAGGGGGCGGTGATACTGAAGCTTTCTTT; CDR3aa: CASSLVGTGGGDTEAFF
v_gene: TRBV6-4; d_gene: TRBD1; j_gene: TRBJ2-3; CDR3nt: TGTGCCACAGGACAGGGCAACACAGATACGCAGTATTTT; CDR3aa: CATGQGNTDTQYF
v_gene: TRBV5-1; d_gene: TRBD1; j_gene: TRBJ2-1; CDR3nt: TGCGCCAGCAGCGTAACAGGGGGCAGGGTGGATGAGCAGTTCTTC; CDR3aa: CASSVTGGRVDEQFF
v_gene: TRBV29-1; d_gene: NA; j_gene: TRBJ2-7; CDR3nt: TGCAGCGTTCCGGCGGGGGCCCACGAGCAGTACTTC; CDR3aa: CSVPAGAHEQYF
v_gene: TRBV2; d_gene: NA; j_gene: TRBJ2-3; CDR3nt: TGTGCCAGCATCCGGACTGACCGGGGAGATACGCAGTATTTT; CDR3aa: CASIRTDRGDTQYF
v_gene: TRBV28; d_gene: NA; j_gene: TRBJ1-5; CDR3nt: TGTGCCAGCAGTTTAGTACAGGGCAATCAGCCCCAGCATTTT; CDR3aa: CASSLVQGNQPQHF
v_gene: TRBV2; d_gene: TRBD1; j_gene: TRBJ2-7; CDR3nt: TGTGCCAGCAGTGAAATTACAGGGGTTGAGCAGTACTTC; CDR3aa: CASSEITGVEQYF
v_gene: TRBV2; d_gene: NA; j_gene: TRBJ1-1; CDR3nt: TGTGCCAGCAGTGAAAGAGGTCTTGCGGGCACTGAAGCTTTCTTT; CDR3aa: CASSERGLAGTEAFF
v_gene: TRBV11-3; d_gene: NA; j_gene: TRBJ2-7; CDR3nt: TGTGCCAGCAGCTCAGGGGGGCACGAGCAGTACTTC; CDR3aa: CASSSGGHEQYF
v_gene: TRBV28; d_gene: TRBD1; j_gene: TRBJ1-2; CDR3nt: TGTGCCAGCAGTCGCCAAGGGACAGGGAGGGCATATGGCTACACCTTC; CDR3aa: CASSRQGTGRAYGYTF
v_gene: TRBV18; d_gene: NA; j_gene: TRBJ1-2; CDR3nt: TGTGCCAGCTCACCAGGGCAGGACTATGGCTACACCTTC; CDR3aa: CASSPGQDYGYTF
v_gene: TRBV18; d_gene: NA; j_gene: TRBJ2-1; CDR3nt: TGTGCCAGCTCACCACAGGGAGGCTCCTACAATGAGCAGTTCTTC; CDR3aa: CASSPQGGSYNEQFF
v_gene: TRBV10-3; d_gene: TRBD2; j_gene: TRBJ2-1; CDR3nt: TGTGCCATCAGCACCGGGACTAGGGGTTCCAATGAGCAGTTCTTC; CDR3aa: CAISTGTRGSNEQFF
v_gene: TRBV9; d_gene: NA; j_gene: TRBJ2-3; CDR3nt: TGTGCCAGCAGTGGATACGCTAGTACAGATACGCAGTATTTT; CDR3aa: CASSGYASTDTQYF
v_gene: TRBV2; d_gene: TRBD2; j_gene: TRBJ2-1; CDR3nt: TGTGCCAGCAGTGCTAGCGGGGGGAGCTCCTACAATGAGCAGTTCTTC; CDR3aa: CASSASGGSSYNEQFF
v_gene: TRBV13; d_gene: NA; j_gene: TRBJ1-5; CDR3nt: TGTGCCAGCAGCTTAGGCACGGCGGACAATCAGCCCCAGCATTTT; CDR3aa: CASSLGTADNQPQHF
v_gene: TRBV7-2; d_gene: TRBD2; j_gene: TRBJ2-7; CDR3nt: TGTGCCAGCAGCTTGGTCGGGACTAGCGGGGCCGGGAAAGAGCAGTACTTC; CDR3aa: CASSLVGTSGAGKEQYF
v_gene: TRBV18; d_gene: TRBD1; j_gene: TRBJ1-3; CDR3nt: TGTGCCAGCTCACCGGCGCCCGGGGACAGCCGAAACACCATATATTTT; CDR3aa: CASSPAPGDSRNTIYF
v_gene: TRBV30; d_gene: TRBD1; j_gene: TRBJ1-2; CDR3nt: TGTGCCTGGAGGGGGGACAGGGGAAGGGATGGCTACACCTTC; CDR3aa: CAWRGDRGRDGYTF